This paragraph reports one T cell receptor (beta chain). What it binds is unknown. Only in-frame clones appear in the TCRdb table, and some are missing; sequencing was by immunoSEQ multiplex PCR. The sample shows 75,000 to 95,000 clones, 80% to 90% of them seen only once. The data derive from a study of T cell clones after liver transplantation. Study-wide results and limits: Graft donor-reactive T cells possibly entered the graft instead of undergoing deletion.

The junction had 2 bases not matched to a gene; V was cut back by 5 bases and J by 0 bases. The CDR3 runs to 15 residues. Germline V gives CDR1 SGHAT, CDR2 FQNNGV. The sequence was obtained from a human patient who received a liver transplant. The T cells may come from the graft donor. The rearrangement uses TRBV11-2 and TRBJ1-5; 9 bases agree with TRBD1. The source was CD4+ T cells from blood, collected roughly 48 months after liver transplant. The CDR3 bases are TGTGCCAGCAGCACGACAGGGGGTAGCAATCAGCCCCAGCATTTT. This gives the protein CASSTTGGSNQPQHF.